One sample yielded the 12 T cell receptor beta chains listed below, sequenced in a study of response to subunit inactivated influenza vaccine. TCRdb called the RT-PCR reads again in MiXCR, with one record for every CDR3 protein. This sample has hundreds of thousands of distinct CDR3 sequences, with approximately 14% found just once. The sequencing used PBMCs from blood, collected 14 to 15 days before vaccination. The receptors stem from a man between 50 and 59 years old who received an inactivated influenza vaccine.

CDR3 amino acids: CASRPARQGYGETQYF. In nucleotides, the CDR3 is TGTGCCAGCAGACCCGCTCGACAGGGTTACGGGGAGACCCAGTACTTC. V is TRBV28 and J is TRBJ2-5; 7 bases agree with TRBD1. CDR3 length: 16 residues. Germline CDR1 and CDR2: MDHEN and SYDVKM. V shed 6 bases, J shed 5 bases, and the junction held 15 bases outside the gene matches. Full variable domain (rest looked up from reference TRBV28 and TRBJ2-5): DVKVTQSSRYLVKRTGEKVFLECVQDMDHENMFWYRQDPGLGLRLIYFSYDVKMKEKGDIPEGYSVSREKKERFSLILESASTNQTSMYLCASRPARQGYGETQYFGPGTRLLVL.

This clonotype was detected once. The chain recombines TRBV24-1 with TRBJ2-1; D is undetermined. Germline CDR1 is KGHDR and CDR2 is SFDVKD. The CDR3 spans 15 residues. V lost 4 bases to trimming and J lost 0 bases, with 9 bases between them. The CDR3 is CATSDPNSSYNEQFF. The CDR3 nucleotides are TGTGCCACCAGTGACCCAAATAGCTCCTACAATGAGCAGTTCTTC.

V usage is TRBV7-2 and J usage is TRBJ2-3; TRBD1 aligns across 9 bases. The CDR3 length is 15 residues. V was pared by 6 bases and J by 1 base, with 5 bases of the junction left unmatched. Germline V lookup: CDR1 SGHTA, CDR2 FQGNSA. Here the CDR3 reads CASRGQGMGTDTQYF. The CDR3 DNA is TGTGCCAGCAGGGGACAGGGAATGGGCACAGATACGCAGTATTTT.

This clonotype appeared many times. The rearrangement links TRBV5-1 to TRBJ1-4; perhaps TRBD1 as D (5 bases). Germline V CDR1 and CDR2: SGHRS, YFSETQ. This CDR3 region has 15 residues. Trimming removed 0 bases from V and 6 bases from J, with 12 bases in between. The CDR3 protein is CASSLEGLAYEKLFF. In DNA, the CDR3 is TGCGCCAGCAGCTTGGAGGGGTTGGCTTATGAAAAACTGTTTTTT.

The chain joins TRBV7-3 to TRBJ2-4; possibly TRBD1 for D (5 bases). The germline V and J ends were trimmed by 1 base and 0 bases, with 13 bases remaining between them. Germline-derived CDR1 and CDR2 are SGHTA and FQGTGA. This CDR3 spans 17 amino acids. CDR3 amino acids: CASSLNPRVEAKNIQYF. The DNA of the CDR3 is TGTGCCAGCAGCTTAAATCCCAGGGTTGAAGCCAAAAACATTCAGTACTTC.

At least ten counts were recorded for this clonotype. The chain recombines TRBV7-3 with TRBJ2-7, with 11 positions matching TRBD2. The germline CDR1 and CDR2 sequences are SGHTA and FQGTGA. J was trimmed by 3 bases and V by 3 bases; bases with no gene match: 4. This CDR3 region has 15 residues. For the CDR3, the DNA is TGTGCCAGCAGCTTGACTAGCGGGACAGTCTACGAGCAGTACTTC. It is translated as CASSLTSGTVYEQYF.

This clonotype was found many times. J is TRBJ2-4 and V is TRBV6-6; D call uncertain. The V end was cut by 5 bases, the J end by 4 bases, with 9 bases between. The CDR3 is 13 residues long. Germline CDR1 reads MNHNY; CDR2 reads SVGAGI (reference sequence). CDR3 nucleotides: TGTGCCAGCAGTCCCGAGCTTAAAAACATTCAGTACTTC. Translating gives CASSPELKNIQYF.

This chain joins TRBV30 and TRBJ2-2, with 7 positions matching TRBD1. The CDR3 totals 14 residues. The J segment lost 5 bases and the V segment lost 5 bases, leaving 8 bases of the junction unmatched. CDR1 and CDR2 from the germline V gene are GTSNPN and SVGIG (reference sequence). CDR3 sequence reads: CAWAPGQLTGELFF. The DNA for the CDR3 is TGTGCCTGGGCCCCGGGACAGCTAACCGGGGAGCTGTTTTTT.

This clonotype was seen at least ten times. The chain employs TRBV20-1 and TRBJ2-6; TRBD1 matches at 7 bases. The J segment lost 0 bases and the V segment lost 1 base, leaving 6 bases of the junction unmatched. CDR1 is DFQATT, CDR2 SNEGSKA, per germline (reference sequence). There are 17 residues in the CDR3. The CDR3 coding sequence is TGCAGTGCTAGAGGTCGACAGGGCGACTCTGGGGCCAACGTCCTGACTTTC. It codes for CSARGRQGDSGANVLTF.

This chain uses TRBV12-3 or TRBV12-4 with TRBJ1-1, with 7 bases fitting TRBD1. The CDR3 spans 13 residues. V shed 4 bases and J 10 bases; nucleotides not matched to a gene: 9. The CDR3 here is CASSWQQGNGAFF. CDR3 sequence (DNA): TGTGCCAGCAGTTGGCAACAGGGGAATGGAGCTTTCTTT.

This clonotype showed up just a few times. The chain uses TRBV6-1 and TRBJ1-1, with unresolved D. Trimming removed 6 bases at V and 0 bases at J, with 17 bases between. The CDR3 loop spans 16 amino acids. Germline CDR1 MNHNS, CDR2 SASEGT. The CDR3, as DNA: TGTGCCAGCAGCCCTAACACAATCCTAATGAACACTGAAGCTTTCTTT. It is translated as CASSPNTILMNTEAFF.

J is TRBJ2-7 and V is TRBV29-1, with D possibly matching TRBD1 (5 bases). V was clipped by 3 bases and J by 6 bases, with 15 bases between them. The CDR3 consists of 13 residues. CDR1 is SQVTM, CDR2 ANQGSEA, per germline. CDR3 region: CSVEYAKGLEQYF. CDR3 in DNA: TGCAGCGTTGAGTATGCAAAGGGGCTCGAGCAGTACTTC.